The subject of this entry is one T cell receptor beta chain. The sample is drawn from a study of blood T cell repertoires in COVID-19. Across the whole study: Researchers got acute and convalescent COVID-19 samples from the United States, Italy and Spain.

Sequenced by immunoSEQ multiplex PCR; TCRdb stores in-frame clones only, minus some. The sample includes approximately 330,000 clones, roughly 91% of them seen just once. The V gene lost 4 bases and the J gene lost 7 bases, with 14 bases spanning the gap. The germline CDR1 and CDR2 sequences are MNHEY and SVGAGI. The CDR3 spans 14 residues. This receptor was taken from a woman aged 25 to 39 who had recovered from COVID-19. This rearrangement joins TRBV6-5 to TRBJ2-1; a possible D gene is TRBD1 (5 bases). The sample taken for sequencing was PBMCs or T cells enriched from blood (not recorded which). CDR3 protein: CASSLLARVNEQFF. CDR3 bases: TGTGCCAGCAGTTTACTCGCCAGGGTAAATGAGCAGTTCTTC.